This TCR beta chain was obtained from a study of T cells in Graves' hyperthyroidism and ophthalmopathy. Amplification targeted TCR beta CDR3 regions from RNA transcripts. An initial round of RT-PCR targeting the TCR CDR3 relied on the HTBI primer set. TCRdb reprocessed the multiplex PCR reads with MiXCR, giving one entry per CDR3 protein. The table shows 220,000 or so distinct CDR3 sequences, with 16% occurring only once. This clonotype has a count of ten or more. The germline CDR1 and CDR2 sequences are LNHDA and SQIVND (reference sequence). This CDR3 comprises 16 residues. V was pared by 5 bases and J by 2 bases, with 16 bases between. It was uncontrolled infection, other autoimmune disease, pregnancy or lactation that excluded patients.

This chain joins TRBV19 and TRBJ1-3; D is perhaps TRBD1 (6 bases). Sequences were obtained from blood. The receptor was derived from a woman under 30 with Graves' ophthalmopathy. The CDR3 protein is CASSFLQGGTGNTIYF. CDR3 sequence (DNA): TGTGCCAGTAGTTTTCTACAGGGTGGCACTGGAAACACCATATATTTT.